This T cell receptor beta chain was captured by sequencing in a study of shared clonotypes between healthy human individuals. Regarding the study as a whole: Generation probabilities were higher for clonotypes shared across all four sorted-subset donors than for unshared ones.

In the case of this clone: Antigen unknown.

TCRdb's copy holds only in-frame clones and misses some; the assay was immunoSEQ multiplex PCR. The sample contains about 2 million clones, approximately 94% of which appear only once. Terminally differentiated effector memory CD45RA+ cells were excluded by CCR7 positive selection of CD45RO-negative cells. The CDR3 is 15 amino acids. The junction had 7 bases not matched to a gene; V was cut back by 4 bases and J by 4 bases. Germline lookup yields CDR1 MNHEY and CDR2 SMNVEV (reference sequence). The rearrangement uses TRBV27 and TRBJ2-3; TRBD2 matches 8 bases. The sequencing input was naive CD8+ T cells sorted from blood. The TCR originated in a man younger than 35 in good health. DNA of the CDR3: TGTGCCAGCAGTTCGACGACTAGCGAGGCAGATACGCAGTATTTT. Translated, it gives CASSSTTSEADTQYF.